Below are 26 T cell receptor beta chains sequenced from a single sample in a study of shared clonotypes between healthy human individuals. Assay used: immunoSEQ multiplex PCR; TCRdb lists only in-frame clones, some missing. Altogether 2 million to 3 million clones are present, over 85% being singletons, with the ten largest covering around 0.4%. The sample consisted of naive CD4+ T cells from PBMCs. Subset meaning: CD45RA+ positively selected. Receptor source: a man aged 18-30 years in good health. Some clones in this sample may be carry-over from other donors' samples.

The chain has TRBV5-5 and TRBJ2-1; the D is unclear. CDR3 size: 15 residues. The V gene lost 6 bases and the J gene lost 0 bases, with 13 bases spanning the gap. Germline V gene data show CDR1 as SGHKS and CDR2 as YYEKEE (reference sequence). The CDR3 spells CASTPTPPSYNEQFF. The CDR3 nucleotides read TGTGCCAGCACCCCGACGCCCCCCTCCTACAATGAGCAGTTCTTC.

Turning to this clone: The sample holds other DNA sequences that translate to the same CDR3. The CDR3 sequence is CASSLTGTEAFF. The CDR3 nucleotides read TGCGCCAGCAGCTTGACGGGAACTGAAGCTTTCTTT. The V gene is TRBV5-1, the J gene TRBJ1-1; D gene unclear. Germline V gene sequence: CDR1 SGHRS, CDR2 YFSETQ. CDR3 length: 12 amino acids. The V gene lost 1 base and the J gene lost 5 bases, with 6 bases spanning the gap.

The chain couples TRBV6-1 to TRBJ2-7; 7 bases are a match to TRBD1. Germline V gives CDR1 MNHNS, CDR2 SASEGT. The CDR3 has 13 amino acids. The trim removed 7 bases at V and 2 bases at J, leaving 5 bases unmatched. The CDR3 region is CASNKGAPYEQYF. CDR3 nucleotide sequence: TGTGCCAGCAATAAGGGGGCTCCCTACGAGCAGTACTTC.

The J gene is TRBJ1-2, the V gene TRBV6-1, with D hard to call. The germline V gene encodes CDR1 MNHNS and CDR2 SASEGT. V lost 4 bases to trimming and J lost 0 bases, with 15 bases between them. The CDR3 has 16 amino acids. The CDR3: CASSVPPLFSNYGYTF. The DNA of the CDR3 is TGTGCCAGCAGTGTACCCCCTCTATTCTCTAACTATGGCTACACCTTC.

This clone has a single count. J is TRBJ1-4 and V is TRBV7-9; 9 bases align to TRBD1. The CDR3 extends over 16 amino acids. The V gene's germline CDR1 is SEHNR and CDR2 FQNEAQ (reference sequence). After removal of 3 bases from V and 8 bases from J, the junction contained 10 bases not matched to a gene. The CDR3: CASSFTPGQGREKLFF. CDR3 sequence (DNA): TGTGCCAGCAGCTTTACGCCGGGACAGGGACGCGAAAAACTGTTTTTT.

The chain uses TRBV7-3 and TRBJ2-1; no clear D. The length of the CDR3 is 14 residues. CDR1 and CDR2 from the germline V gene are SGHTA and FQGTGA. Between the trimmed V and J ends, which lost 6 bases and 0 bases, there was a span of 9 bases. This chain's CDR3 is CASSRANSYNEQFF. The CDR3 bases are TGTGCCAGCAGTAGGGCCAACTCCTACAATGAGCAGTTCTTC.

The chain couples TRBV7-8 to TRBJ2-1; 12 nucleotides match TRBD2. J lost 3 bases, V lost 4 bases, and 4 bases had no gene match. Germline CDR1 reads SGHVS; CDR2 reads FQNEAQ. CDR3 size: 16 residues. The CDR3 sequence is CASSSETSGSYNEQFF. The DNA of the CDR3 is TGTGCCAGCAGCTCGGAGACTAGCGGGAGCTACAATGAGCAGTTCTTC.

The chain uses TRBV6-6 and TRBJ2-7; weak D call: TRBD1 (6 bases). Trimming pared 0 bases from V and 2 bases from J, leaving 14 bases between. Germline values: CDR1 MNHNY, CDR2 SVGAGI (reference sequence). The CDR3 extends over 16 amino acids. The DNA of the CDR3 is TGTGCCAGCAGTTACTCCAGAAGGGACATTACCTACGAGCAGTACTTC. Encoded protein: CASSYSRRDITYEQYF.

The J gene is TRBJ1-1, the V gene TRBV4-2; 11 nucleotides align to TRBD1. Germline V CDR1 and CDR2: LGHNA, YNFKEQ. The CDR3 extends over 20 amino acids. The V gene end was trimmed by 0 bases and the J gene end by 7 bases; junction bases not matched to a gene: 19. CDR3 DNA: TGTGCCAGCAGCCAAGATCCACCGATAGCCTGGACAGGGGGCGGGTTTGAAGCTTTCTTT. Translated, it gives CASSQDPPIAWTGGGFEAFF.

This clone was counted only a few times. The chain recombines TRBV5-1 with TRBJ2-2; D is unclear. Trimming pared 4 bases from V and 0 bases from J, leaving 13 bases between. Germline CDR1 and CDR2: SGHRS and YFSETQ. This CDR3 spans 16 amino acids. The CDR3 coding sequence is TGCGCCAGCAGCCCGCCTGGAGTCGCGAACACCGGGGAGCTGTTTTTT. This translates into CASSPPGVANTGELFF.

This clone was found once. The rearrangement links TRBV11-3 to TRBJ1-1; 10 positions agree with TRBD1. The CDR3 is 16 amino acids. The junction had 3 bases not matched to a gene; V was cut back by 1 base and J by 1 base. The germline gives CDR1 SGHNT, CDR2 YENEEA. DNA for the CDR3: TGTGCCAGCAGCTTAGGGGACAGGGGACGGAACACTGAAGCTTTCTTT. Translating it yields CASSLGDRGRNTEAFF.

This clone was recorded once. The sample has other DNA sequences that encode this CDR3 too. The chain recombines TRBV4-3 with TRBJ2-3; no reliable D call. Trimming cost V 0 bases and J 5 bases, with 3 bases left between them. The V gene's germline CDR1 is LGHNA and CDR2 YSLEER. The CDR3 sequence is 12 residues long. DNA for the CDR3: TGCGCCAGCAGCCAAGATCGAGATACGCAGTATTTT. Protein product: CASSQDRDTQYF.

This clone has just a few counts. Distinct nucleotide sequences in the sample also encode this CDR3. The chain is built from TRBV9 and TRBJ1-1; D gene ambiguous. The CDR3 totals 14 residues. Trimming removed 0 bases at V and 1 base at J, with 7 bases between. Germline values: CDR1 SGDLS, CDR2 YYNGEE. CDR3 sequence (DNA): TGTGCCAGCAGCGTAGATACGGGGAACACTGAAGCTTTCTTT. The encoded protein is CASSVDTGNTEAFF.

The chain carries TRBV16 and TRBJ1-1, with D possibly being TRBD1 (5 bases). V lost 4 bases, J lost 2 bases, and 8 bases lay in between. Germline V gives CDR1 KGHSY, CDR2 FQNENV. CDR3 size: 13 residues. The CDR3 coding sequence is TGTGCCAGCAGCCGTGACAGCAACACTGAAGCTTTCTTT. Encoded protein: CASSRDSNTEAFF.

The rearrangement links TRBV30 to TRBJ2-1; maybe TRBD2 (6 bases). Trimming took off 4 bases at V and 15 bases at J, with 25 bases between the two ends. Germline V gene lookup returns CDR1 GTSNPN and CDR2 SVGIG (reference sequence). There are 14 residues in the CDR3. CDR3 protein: CAWTRAVFRERRFF. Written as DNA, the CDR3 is TGTGCCTGGACCAGAGCAGTTTTCCGGGAGAGGCGGTTCTTC. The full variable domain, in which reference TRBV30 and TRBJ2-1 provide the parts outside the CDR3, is SQTIHQWPATLVQPVGSPLSLECTVEGTSNPNLYWYRQAAGRGLQLLFYSVGIGQISSEVPQNLSASRPQDRQFILSSKKLLLSDSGFYLCAWTRAVFRERRFFGPGTRLTVL.

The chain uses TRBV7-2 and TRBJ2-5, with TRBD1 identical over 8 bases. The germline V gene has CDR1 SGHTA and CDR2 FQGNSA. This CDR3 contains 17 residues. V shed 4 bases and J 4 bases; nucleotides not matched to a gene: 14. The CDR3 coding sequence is TGTGCCAGCAGCTCATCGACAGGGGTCTTATACCGAGAGACCCAGTACTTC. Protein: CASSSSTGVLYRETQYF.

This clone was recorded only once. CDR3 in DNA: TGCGCCAGCAGCCAAGATCGGATGCGGGAGACCCAGTACTTC. This codes for CASSQDRMRETQYF. The gene calls are TRBV4-3 and TRBJ2-5; D remains unclear. V lost 0 bases and J 5 bases, leaving 10 bases between the germline ends. This CDR3 comprises 14 residues. The germline CDR1 and CDR2 sequences are LGHNA and YSLEER.

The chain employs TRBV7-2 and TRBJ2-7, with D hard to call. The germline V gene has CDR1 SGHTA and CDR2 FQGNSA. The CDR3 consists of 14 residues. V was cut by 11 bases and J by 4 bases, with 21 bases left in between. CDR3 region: CASAVGIFPYEQYF. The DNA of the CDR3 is TGTGCCTCGGCGGTGGGGATCTTCCCTTACGAGCAGTACTTC.

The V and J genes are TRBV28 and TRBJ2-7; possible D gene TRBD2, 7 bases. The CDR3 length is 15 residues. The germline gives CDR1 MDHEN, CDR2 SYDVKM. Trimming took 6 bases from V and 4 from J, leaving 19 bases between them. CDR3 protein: CASRTPGGRIYEQYF. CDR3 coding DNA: TGTGCCAGCAGGACACCGGGGGGCCGCATTTACGAGCAGTACTTC. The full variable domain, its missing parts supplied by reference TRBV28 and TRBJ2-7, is DVKVTQSSRYLVKRTGEKVFLECVQDMDHENMFWYRQDPGLGLRLIYFSYDVKMKEKGDIPEGYSVSREKKERFSLILESASTNQTSMYLCASRTPGGRIYEQYFGPGTRLTVT.

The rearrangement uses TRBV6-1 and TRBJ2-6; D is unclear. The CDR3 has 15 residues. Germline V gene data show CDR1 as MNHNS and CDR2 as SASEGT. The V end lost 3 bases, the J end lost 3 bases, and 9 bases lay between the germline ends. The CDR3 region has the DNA TGTGCCAGCAGTGAGGGCCATGGTGGGGCCAACGTCCTGACTTTC. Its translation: CASSEGHGGANVLTF.

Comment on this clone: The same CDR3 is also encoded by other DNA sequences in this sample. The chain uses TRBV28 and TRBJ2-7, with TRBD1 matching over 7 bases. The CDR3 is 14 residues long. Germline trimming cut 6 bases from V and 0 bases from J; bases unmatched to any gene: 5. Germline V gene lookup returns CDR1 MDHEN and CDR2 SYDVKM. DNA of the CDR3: TGTGCCAGCAGCCCCGGGACAGTCTCCTACGAGCAGTACTTC. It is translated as CASSPGTVSYEQYF.

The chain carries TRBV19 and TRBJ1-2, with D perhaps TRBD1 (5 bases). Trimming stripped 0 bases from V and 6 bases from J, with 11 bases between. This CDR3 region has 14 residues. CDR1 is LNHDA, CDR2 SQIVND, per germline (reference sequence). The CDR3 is CASSIEARVHGYTF. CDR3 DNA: TGTGCCAGTAGTATAGAGGCCAGGGTACATGGCTACACCTTC.

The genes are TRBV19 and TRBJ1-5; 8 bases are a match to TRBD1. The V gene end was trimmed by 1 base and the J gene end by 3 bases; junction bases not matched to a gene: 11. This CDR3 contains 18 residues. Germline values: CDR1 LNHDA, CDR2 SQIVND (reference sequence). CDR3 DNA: TGTGCCAGTAGTATAGGTCCCGGGACAGGACAACTCAATCAGCCCCAGCATTTT. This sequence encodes CASSIGPGTGQLNQPQHF.

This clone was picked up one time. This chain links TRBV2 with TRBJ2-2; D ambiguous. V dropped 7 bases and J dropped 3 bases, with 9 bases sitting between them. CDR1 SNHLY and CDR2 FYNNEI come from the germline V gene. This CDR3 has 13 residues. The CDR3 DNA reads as TGTGCCAGCAATGGGCTGTACACCGGGGAGCTGTTTTTT. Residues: CASNGLYTGELFF.

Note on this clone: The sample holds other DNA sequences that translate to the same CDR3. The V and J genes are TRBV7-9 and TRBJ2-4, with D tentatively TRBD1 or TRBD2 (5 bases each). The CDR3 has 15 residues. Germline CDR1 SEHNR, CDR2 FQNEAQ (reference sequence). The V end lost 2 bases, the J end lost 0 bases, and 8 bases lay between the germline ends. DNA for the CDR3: TGTGCCAGCAGCTTACGAGGGGAAGCCAAAAACATTCAGTACTTC. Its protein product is CASSLRGEAKNIQYF.

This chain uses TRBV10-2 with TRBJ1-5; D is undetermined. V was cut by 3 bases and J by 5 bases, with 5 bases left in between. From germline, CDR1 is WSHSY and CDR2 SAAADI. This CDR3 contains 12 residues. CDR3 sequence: CASSEVDQPQHF. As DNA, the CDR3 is TGCGCCAGCAGTGAAGTGGATCAGCCCCAGCATTTT.